The 20 T cell receptor beta chains below were found in one sample sequenced in a study of T cell repertoires in cytomegalovirus infection. In TCRdb, the reads were re-called with MiXCR into one record per CDR3 protein. Of approximately 630,000 distinct CDR3 sequences detected, 20% to 25% appear once; the ten largest clones hold less than 10%. Sequenced input: CD8+ T cells from PBMCs. Receptors originate from a human donor in good health (CMV status not recorded). Some clones in this sample may be carry-over from other donors' samples.

V gene TRBV25-1 combines with J gene TRBJ1-1; D not certain. The CDR3 extends over 13 amino acids. Trimming stripped 4 bases from V and 8 bases from J, with 14 bases between. The V gene's germline CDR1 is MGHDK and CDR2 SYGVNS. CDR3 residues: CASSAPQRPEAFF. CDR3 DNA: TGTGCCAGCAGTGCCCCTCAGAGGCCCGAAGCTTTCTTT.

This clonotype was recorded many times. The V gene is TRBV6-6, the J gene TRBJ1-2, with 11 bases identical to TRBD1. The V gene end was trimmed by 6 bases and the J gene end by 1 base; junction bases not matched to a gene: 13. The CDR3 runs 18 residues. Germline CDR1 and CDR2: MNHNY and SVGAGI (reference sequence). The CDR3 sequence: CASSSRRDRGEFNYGYTF. The CDR3 DNA is TGTGCCAGCAGCTCACGTCGGGACAGGGGGGAGTTTAACTATGGCTACACCTTC.

There are a few counts of this clonotype. The V and J genes are TRBV6-6 and TRBJ2-5, with 9 bases fitting TRBD1. There are 16 residues in the CDR3. Germline CDR1 reads MNHNY; CDR2 reads SVGAGI (reference sequence). With V trimmed by 2 bases and J by 4 bases, 8 bases remained unmatched. CDR3 sequence reads: CASSYPGQGRSETQYF. The CDR3 nucleotides read TGTGCCAGCAGTTACCCGGGACAGGGAAGGTCAGAGACCCAGTACTTC.

This chain links TRBV15 with TRBJ2-5; no firm D call. V was clipped by 0 bases and J by 3 bases, with 5 bases between them. Germline CDR1 is LNHNV and CDR2 is YYDKDF (reference sequence). The CDR3 totals 13 residues. This CDR3 is CATSRDGEETQYF. CDR3 DNA sequence: TGTGCCACCAGCAGAGATGGGGAAGAGACCCAGTACTTC.

This clonotype was seen more than once but under ten times. The chain combines TRBV29-1 with TRBJ2-5; maybe TRBD2 (6 bases). There are 10 residues in the CDR3. V lost 1 base and J lost 9, with 6 bases in between. Germline CDR1 is SQVTM and CDR2 is ANQGSEA. The CDR3: CSVEGEAQYF. Written as DNA, the CDR3 is TGCAGCGTTGAAGGGGAGGCCCAGTACTTC.

This clonotype came up a few times. The chain carries TRBV7-9 and TRBJ2-1; TRBD1 matches 9 bases. Germline loops: CDR1 SEHNR, CDR2 FQNEAQ (reference sequence). Trimming removed 0 bases from V and 4 bases from J; junction bases left unmatched: 7. This CDR3 region has 17 residues. CDR3 loop: CASSLAGTGRIYNEQFF. DNA of the CDR3: TGTGCCAGCAGCTTAGCGGGGACAGGGAGAATATACAATGAGCAGTTCTTC.

The gene calls are TRBV29-1 and TRBJ1-1; D call uncertain. The CDR3 is 10 amino acids. CDR1 is SQVTM, CDR2 ANQGSEA, per germline. Trimming pared 7 bases from V and 1 base from J, leaving 4 bases between. CDR3 in amino acids: CSGSNTEAFF. The CDR3 bases are TGCAGCGGTTCGAACACTGAAGCTTTCTTT.

This clonotype was detected ten times or more. The V gene is TRBV7-6, the J gene TRBJ1-4; D gene unclear. Germline CDR1 is SGHVS and CDR2 is FNYEAQ. Trimming removed 5 bases at V and 3 bases at J, with 10 bases between. This CDR3 contains 14 residues. The CDR3 coding sequence is TGTGCCAGCAGCCTCCAGGTGGCTAATGAAAAACTGTTTTTT. Protein product: CASSLQVANEKLFF. The complete variable domain, with remaining parts taken from reference TRBV7-6 and TRBJ1-4, reads GAGVSQSPRYKVTKRGQDVALRCDPISGHVSLYWYRQALGQGPEFLTYFNYEAQQDKSGLPNDRFSAERPEGSISTLTIQRTEQRDSAMYRCASSLQVANEKLFFGSGTQLSVL.

V is TRBV2 and J is TRBJ2-7; D might be TRBD1 or TRBD2, each matching 5 bases. Trimming left V 6 bases short and J 5 bases short, with 17 bases between. The length of the CDR3 is 14 residues. Per germline, CDR1 SNHLY and CDR2 FYNNEI. The CDR3 spells CASRGLRGADEQYV. CDR3 nucleotide sequence: TGTGCCAGCAGGGGGCTCAGAGGGGCGGACGAGCAGTACGTC.

The chain links TRBV29-1 to TRBJ1-2; 8 bases map to TRBD1. The CDR3 sequence is 14 residues long. V shed 1 base, J shed 2 bases, and the junction held 3 bases outside the gene matches. Germline CDR1 SQVTM, CDR2 ANQGSEA. DNA of the CDR3: TGCAGCGTTGAAGCGACAGGGGTGAACTATGGCTACACCTTC. Translation gives CSVEATGVNYGYTF.

The CDR3 loop is CASSEETAGEQYF. The CDR3, as DNA: TGTGCCAGCAGTGAAGAGACAGCGGGCGAGCAGTACTTC. The V call is TRBV13, the J call TRBJ2-7, with D perhaps TRBD2 (6 bases). The V and J ends lost 6 bases and 6 bases respectively, with 15 bases between them. This CDR3 has 13 amino acids. Per germline, CDR1 PRHDT and CDR2 FYEKMQ (reference sequence).

J is TRBJ1-1 and V is TRBV12-3 or TRBV12-4, with D possibly TRBD1 on 5 matching bases. V dropped 6 bases and J dropped 0 bases, with 11 bases sitting between them. CDR3 length equals 14 residues. The chain's CDR3 is CASRGRTLNTEAFF. The CDR3 DNA follows: TGTGCCAGCAGGGGCCGGACATTGAACACTGAAGCTTTCTTT.

This clonotype was found a few times. The CDR3 bases are TGTGCCAGCAGCTTCCTTGGATGGGCTAACTATGGCTACACCTTC. It yields the protein CASSFLGWANYGYTF. The rearrangement joins TRBV7-9 to TRBJ1-2, with D uncertain. The CDR3 is made up of 15 amino acids. CDR1 is SEHNR and CDR2 is FQNEAQ in the germline V gene (reference sequence). The ends were cut back, 3 bases at V and 0 bases at J, with 11 bases in the middle.

The chain employs TRBV7-3 and TRBJ2-1, with 7 bases fitting TRBD2. This CDR3 is 16 amino acids long. J lost 2 bases, V lost 3 bases, and 7 bases had no gene match. Germline V gene data show CDR1 as SGHTA and CDR2 as FQGTGA. CDR3 protein: CASSFFPGGPYNEQFF. CDR3 bases: TGTGCCAGCAGCTTCTTCCCGGGGGGACCCTACAATGAGCAGTTCTTC. Supplemented by reference TRBV7-3 and TRBJ2-1, the full variable domain reads GAGVSQTPSNKVTEKGKYVELRCDPISGHTALYWYRQSLGQGPEFLIYFQGTGAADDSGLPNDRFFAVRPEGSVSTLKIQRTERGDSAVYLCASSFFPGGPYNEQFFGPGTRLTVL.

This clonotype was observed many times. The gene calls are TRBV7-9 and TRBJ2-5, with D possibly being TRBD1 (6 bases). The CDR3 length is 15 residues. CDR1 SEHNR and CDR2 FQNEAQ come from the germline V gene (reference sequence). V was shortened by 5 bases and J by 0 bases, with 13 bases between the two germline ends. The CDR3 is CASSPPDRNQETQYF. The CDR3 bases are TGTGCCAGCAGCCCACCGGACAGAAACCAAGAGACCCAGTACTTC. Full variable domain (outside the CDR3, taken from reference TRBV7-9 and TRBJ2-5): DTGVSQNPRHKITKRGQNVTFRCDPISEHNRLYWYRQTLGQGPEFLTYFQNEAQLEKSRLLSDRFSAERPKGSFSTLEIQRTEQGDSAMYLCASSPPDRNQETQYFGPGTRLLVL.

V is TRBV29-1 and J is TRBJ2-7; D might be TRBD2 (5 bases). The CDR3 extends over 13 amino acids. Trimming took 6 bases from V and 2 from J, leaving 14 bases between them. CDR1 and CDR2 (germline): SQVTM, ANQGSEA. CDR3 region: CSVLWELTYEQYF. The DNA for the CDR3 is TGCAGCGTCCTATGGGAGTTAACCTACGAGCAGTACTTC.

The V gene is TRBV7-6, the J gene TRBJ1-6, with D uncertain. Germline values: CDR1 SGHVS, CDR2 FNYEAQ. The V end was cut by 1 base, the J end by 13 bases, with 14 bases between. The length of the CDR3 is 14 residues. The CDR3 region is CASSLGEARSPLHF. The CDR3 bases are TGTGCCAGCAGCTTAGGGGAGGCCCGTTCGCCCCTCCACTTT.

This chain connects TRBV18 to TRBJ2-3, with a tentative D call TRBD2 (6 bases). Germline CDR1 is KGHSH and CDR2 is LQKENI. The CDR3 is 15 amino acids. The V end lost 3 bases, the J end lost 5 bases, and 15 bases lay between the germline ends. CDR3 coding DNA: TGTGCCAGCTCACCGCCGACTAGGCCGAAAGATACGCAGTATTTT. It codes for CASSPPTRPKDTQYF.

There are a few counts of this clonotype. J is TRBJ2-1 and V is TRBV6-5; weak D call: TRBD1 (5 bases). Germline V gene sequence: CDR1 MNHEY, CDR2 SVGAGI. V was cut by 6 bases and J by 5 bases, with 20 bases left in between. The CDR3 is made up of 16 amino acids. The CDR3 loop reads CASRQVSGFSHNEQFF. The CDR3 coding sequence is TGTGCCAGCAGACAGGTCTCAGGGTTTTCCCACAATGAGCAGTTCTTC.

The J gene is TRBJ2-3, the V gene TRBV7-2, with D perhaps TRBD1 (5 bases). Trimming left V 1 base short and J 7 bases short, with 18 bases between. The germline V gene encodes CDR1 SGHTA and CDR2 FQGNSA. This CDR3 contains 16 residues. CDR3: CASSLGAGLPPNTQYF. DNA of the CDR3: TGTGCCAGCAGCTTAGGGGCAGGGCTTCCCCCAAATACGCAGTATTTT. Variable domain in full (rest from reference TRBV7-2 and TRBJ2-3): GAGVSQSPSNKVTEKGKDVELRCDPISGHTALYWYRQSLGQGLEFLIYFQGNSAPDKSGLPSDRFSAERTGGSVSTLTIQRTQQEDSAVYLCASSLGAGLPPNTQYFGPGTRLTVL.